These 14 T cell receptor beta chains came from one sample sequenced in a study of T cell clonality in common variable immunodeficiency. Overall study findings and caveats: Reportedly, TCR beta sequences from common variable immunodeficiency showed fewer deletions and N-nucleotide insertions.

Their target antigens are unknown. Measured with immunoSEQ multiplex PCR; TCRdb has only the in-frame clones, and not every one. The sample yields approximately 30,000 clones, without any singletons. Sequenced input: peripheral blood mononuclear cells. These receptors came from a human donor with common variable immunodeficiency.

This clone was seen a handful of times. Read sequence stops 3 residues before the CDR3 end, and the germline J gene provides the missing end. This chain connects TRBV30 to TRBJ2-1; D is perhaps TRBD1 (5 bases). The CDR3 is 17 amino acids. V dropped 0 bases and J dropped 0 bases, with 15 bases sitting between them. Germline V gives CDR1 GTSNPN, CDR2 SVGIG (reference sequence). The sequenced CDR3 bases are TGTGCCTGGAGTGTACTCGAGAGGACACGCTCCTACAATGAG. Translating gives CAWSVLERTRSYNE. The whole CDR3 sequence reads CAWSVLERTRSYNEQFF.

This clone has just a few counts. The CDR3 end lies 3 residues beyond the end of the read and is filled in from the germline J gene. This rearrangement joins TRBV11-2 to TRBJ2-1; the D gene is possibly TRBD1 (6 bases). This CDR3 is built from 12 residues. Germline V CDR1 and CDR2: SGHAT, FQNNGV. V lost 3 bases to trimming and J lost 7 bases, with 7 bases between them. CDR3 amino acids: CASSFQGNEQFF. The CDR3 DNA, read in part, is TGTGCCAGCAGCTTTCAGGGGAATGAG. The variable domain in full, with the rest retrieved from reference TRBV11-2 and TRBJ2-1, is EAGVAQSPRYKIIEKRQSVAFWCNPISGHATLYWYQQILGQGPKLLIQFQNNGVVDDSQLPKDRFSAERLKGVDSTLKIQPAKLEDSAVYLCASSFQGNEQFFGPGTRLTVL.

Points on this clone: At one end the junction does not follow the germline gene, possibly because of a read error. The read terminates 3 residues before the CDR3 end, so the remaining end is supplied by the germline J gene. This chain uses TRBV7-9 with TRBJ1-1; the D is unclear. The CDR3 totals 12 residues. Germline loops: CDR1 SEHNR, CDR2 FQNEAQ (reference sequence). CDR3: CSSSSLRIEAFF. Incomplete CDR3 DNA: TGTTCCAGCAGCTCACTCCGAATCGAA.

For this clone: The missing CDR3 end, 3 residues past where the read stops, is filled in from the germline J gene. The rearrangement joins TRBV6-2 or TRBV6-3 to TRBJ1-6, with D maybe TRBD1 (5 bases). There are 15 residues in the CDR3. V was cut by 4 bases and J by 10 bases, with 17 bases left in between. Germline V gene sequence: CDR1 MNHEY, CDR2 SVGEGT. CDR3 DNA (partial): TGTGCCAGCAGTTTCGACAGAACTTTCGCGTCACCC. This sequence encodes CASSFDRTFASP. The full CDR3 protein reads CASSFDRTFASPLHF.

Of note for this clone: The read falls 3 residues short of the CDR3 end, and the missing part is taken from the germline J gene. V gene TRBV19 combines with J gene TRBJ2-7, with a weak D call TRBD1 (5 bases). The CDR3 covers 14 residues. V lost 6 bases, J lost 0 bases, and 12 bases lay in between. Germline-derived CDR1 and CDR2 are LNHDA and SQIVND (reference sequence). The CDR3 DNA, read in part, is TGTGCCAGTAGAGGACACGGTGACTCCTACGAG. Translation: CASRGHGDSYE. The CDR3 reads in full as CASRGHGDSYEQYF.

As concerns this clone: The CDR3 end lies 3 residues beyond the end of the read and is filled in from the germline J gene. V gene TRBV7-2 combines with J gene TRBJ2-2; weak D call: TRBD2 (6 bases). The CDR3 is made up of 13 amino acids. V lost 4 bases, J lost 5 bases, and 8 bases lay in between. Germline values: CDR1 SGHTA, CDR2 FQGNSA. The CDR3 is CASSSGGTGELFF. The DNA read from the CDR3 is TGTGCCAGCAGCTCCGGAGGGACCGGGGAG.

This clone appeared a few times. This chain's CDR3 is CASSLLETQYF. The sequenced part of the CDR3 DNA is TGTGCCAGCAGCTTACTGGAGACC. V is TRBV7-9 and J is TRBJ2-5, with D uncertain. Read sequence stops 3 residues before the CDR3 end, and the germline J gene provides the missing end. The CDR3 length is 11 residues. Germline V gives CDR1 SEHNR, CDR2 FQNEAQ (reference sequence). The V gene lost 2 bases and the J gene lost 5 bases, with 3 bases spanning the gap.

This clone was seen a handful of times. Read data end 3 residues before the CDR3 end; the end is taken from the germline J gene. The chain employs TRBV6-1 and TRBJ1-4; D not certain. In germline, CDR1 is MNHNS, CDR2 SASEGT. CDR3 length: 12 residues. V lost 2 bases and J lost 8, with 6 bases in between. CDR3 amino acids: CASSEILEKLFF. CDR3 bases read: TGTGCCAGCAGTGAAATCTTGGAAAAA.

There are many counts of this clone. Coverage ceases 3 residues before the CDR3 finishes, and the germline J gene fills in the end. This chain connects TRBV9 to TRBJ2-5; TRBD2 agrees at 14 bases. From germline, CDR1 is SGDLS and CDR2 YYNGEE. CDR3 length: 18 residues. Unmatched junction bases numbered 12, after V lost 2 bases and J lost 6 bases. The CDR3 protein is CASSVGLAGGPMAKTQYF. The sequenced part of the CDR3 DNA is TGTGCCAGCAGCGTCGGACTAGCGGGGGGCCCAATGGCAAAGACC.

This clone has only a few counts. Incomplete CDR3 DNA: TGTGCCTGGAGTGTACAGGAGAACACTGAA. Its translation is CAWSVQENTE. In full, the CDR3 reads CAWSVQENTEAFF. The V call is TRBV30, the J call TRBJ1-1, with a possible D match to TRBD1 (5 bases). The read comes to an end 3 residues before the CDR3 does, leaving the germline J gene to fill in the end. In germline, CDR1 is GTSNPN, CDR2 SVGIG (reference sequence). The CDR3 is made up of 13 amino acids. V was shortened by 0 bases and J by 1 base, with 6 bases between the two germline ends.

This clone was seen a handful of times. The CDR3 end is not reached by the read, which stops 3 residues before it; the germline J gene fills it in. This chain links TRBV6-2 or TRBV6-3 with TRBJ2-2; 10 bases fit TRBD2. The germline CDR1 and CDR2 sequences are MNHEY and SVGEGT. Losses at the gene ends were 10 bases for V and 3 bases for J; bases not matched to a gene: 5. The CDR3 runs to 14 residues. The CDR3 spells CATGTSGDTGELFF. The part of the CDR3 DNA that was read is TGTGCCACTGGAACTAGCGGGGACACCGGGGAG.

This clone was recorded at least ten times. The observed sequence ends 3 residues before the CDR3 terminus, with the missing tail filled in from the germline J gene. J is TRBJ2-2 and V is TRBV20-1; D is perhaps TRBD1 (7 bases). Germline CDR1 reads DFQATT; CDR2 reads SNEGSKA (reference sequence). The V end was cut by 0 bases, the J end by 7 bases, with 15 bases between. CDR3 length equals 15 residues. CDR3 DNA, as far as it was read: TGCAGTGCTAGAGATCAGGGGGAGGAGAACGGGGAG. Its protein product is CSARDQGEENGE. The entire CDR3 protein is CSARDQGEENGELFF.

By proportion, this clone is medium-sized (0.01 to 0.1%). Read coverage stops 3 residues before the CDR3 terminus; the germline J gene supplies the remainder. This chain joins TRBV6-2 or TRBV6-3 and TRBJ2-3; 10 bases agree with TRBD1. Looked up from germline, CDR1 is MNHEY and CDR2 is SVGEGT. The CDR3 consists of 15 residues. Trimming at V came to 0 bases and at J to 3 bases, leaving 0 bases not matched to a gene. This chain's CDR3 is CASSYSGQGTDTQYF. Incomplete CDR3 DNA: TGTGCCAGCAGTTACTCGGGACAGGGGACAGATACG.

As concerns this clone: The sequence runs out 3 residues before the end of the CDR3; the remainder is reconstructed from the germline J gene. The rearrangement uses TRBV2 and TRBJ2-7; a possible D gene is TRBD1 (5 bases). V lost 7 bases to trimming and J lost 2 bases, with 15 bases between them. This CDR3 has 14 residues. Germline values: CDR1 SNHLY, CDR2 FYNNEI. The sequenced CDR3 bases are TGTGCCAGCATTGGGGCGTCAGTCCCCTACGAG. Amino acid sequence: CASIGASVPYE. Given in full, the CDR3 is CASIGASVPYEQYF.